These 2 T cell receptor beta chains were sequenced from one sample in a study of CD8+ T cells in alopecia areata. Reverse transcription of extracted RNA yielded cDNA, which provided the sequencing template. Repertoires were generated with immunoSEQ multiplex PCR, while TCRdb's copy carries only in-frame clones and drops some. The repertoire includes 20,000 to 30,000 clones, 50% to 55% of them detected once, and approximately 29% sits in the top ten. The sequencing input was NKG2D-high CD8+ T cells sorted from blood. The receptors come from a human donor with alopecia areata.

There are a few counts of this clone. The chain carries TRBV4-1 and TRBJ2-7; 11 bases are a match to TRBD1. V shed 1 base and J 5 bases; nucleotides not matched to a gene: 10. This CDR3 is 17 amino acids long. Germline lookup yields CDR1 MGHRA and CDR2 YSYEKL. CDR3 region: CASSQGDRGYVLDEQYF. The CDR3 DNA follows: TGCGCCAGCAGCCAAGGGGACAGGGGGTACGTTTTGGACGAGCAGTACTTC.

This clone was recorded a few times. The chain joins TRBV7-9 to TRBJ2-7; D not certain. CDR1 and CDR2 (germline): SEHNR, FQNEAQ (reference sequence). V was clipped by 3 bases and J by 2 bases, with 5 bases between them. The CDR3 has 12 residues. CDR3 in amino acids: CASSLAAYEQYF. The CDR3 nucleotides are TGTGCCAGCAGCTTGGCCGCCTACGAGCAGTACTTC.